This T cell receptor beta chain was captured in a study of T-cell reconstitution after alpha-beta-depleted transplantation in children. General study points: At the one-year point after transplant, T-cell counts and TCRbeta diversity were found to come mostly from T cells that had been newly produced. Some patients showed high day-60 TCRbeta diversity, which derived from surviving recipient T cells and thymic progenitors.

As for this clonotype: Its antigen is undetermined.

Per the germline V gene, CDR1 is DFQATT and CDR2 is SNEGSKA (reference sequence). The length of the CDR3 is 18 residues. The V and J ends lost 1 base and 0 bases, in that order; junction bases with no gene match: 11. Unique molecular identifiers were incorporated when the TCRbeta library was constructed. TCRdb reanalysed the PCR reads using MiXCR and keeps one entry per CDR3 protein. The sample has 610,000 or so distinct CDR3 sequences, about a quarter seen once. Sequenced here: PBMCs, sampled before TCRalphabeta/CD19-depleted stem cell transplant. The chain carries TRBV20-1 and TRBJ2-7; 11 bases agree with TRBD2. This receptor was taken from a boy less than two years old with Wiskott-Aldrich syndrome, due to receive a stem cell transplant. The CDR3 loop reads CSARGSTSGTWSSYEQYF. As DNA, the CDR3 is TGCAGTGCTAGAGGTTCGACTAGCGGGACTTGGAGCTCCTACGAGCAGTACTTC.